The source of this T cell receptor beta chain is a study of T cells expressing NK-cell markers. The length of the CDR3 is 14 residues. CDR1 and CDR2 (germline): SNHLY, FYNNEI. TCRdb reanalyzed the 5' RACE reads, giving one entry per CDR3 protein sequence and no DNA. This sample's clone table lists a few hundred thousand distinct CDR3 sequences. What was sequenced was blood T cells: a sorted CD56 or NKG2C T cell subset, CD4+ or CD8+ T cells, or bulk PBMC T cells (not recorded which). The clonotype comes from a woman aged 45-65 years in good health. The chain couples TRBV2 to TRBJ2-1. The CDR3 sequence: CASSEQRSYNEQFF.